Each of the 14 T cell receptor beta chains below was sequenced from the same sample in a study of blood T cell repertoires in COVID-19. Sequencing used immunoSEQ multiplex PCR; TCRdb keeps in-frame clones, though not all of them. This table holds fewer than 250,000 clones, approximately 85% found once. The sequencing sample was made of peripheral blood. The receptor set was obtained from a man in his forties with acute or convalescent COVID-19.

The V call is TRBV6-1, the J call TRBJ2-7, with a possible D match to TRBD1 (5 bases). This CDR3 spans 14 amino acids. V was trimmed by 0 bases and J by 4 bases, leaving 10 bases between them. Germline V gives CDR1 MNHNS, CDR2 SASEGT. CDR3 residues: CASSEAWGRYEQYF. The CDR3 nucleotides read TGTGCCAGCAGTGAAGCTTGGGGCAGGTACGAGCAGTACTTC.

The V call is TRBV19, the J call TRBJ1-2; TRBD1 agrees at 9 bases. Germline V gene data show CDR1 as LNHDA and CDR2 as SQIVND (reference sequence). CDR3 length: 14 amino acids. J was trimmed by 2 bases and V by 7 bases; bases with no gene match: 5. The CDR3 loop reads CASTTTGGNYGYTF. Written as DNA, the CDR3 is TGTGCCAGTACTACGACAGGGGGGAACTATGGCTACACCTTC.

The J gene is TRBJ1-1, the V gene TRBV10-3, with D unclear. CDR1 is ENHRY, CDR2 SYGVKD, per germline. Trimming removed 0 bases from V and 3 bases from J, with 8 bases in between. The CDR3 consists of 14 residues. CDR3 in DNA: TGTGCCATCAGTGAGTCGACCGGGGACACTGAAGCTTTCTTT. Protein: CAISESTGDTEAFF.

The chain employs TRBV12-3 or TRBV12-4 and TRBJ1-2; D ambiguous. V shed 6 bases and J shed 1 base, with 6 bases lying between them. The CDR3 totals 12 residues. CDR3 DNA sequence: TGTGCCAGCAGCACAGATAACTATGGCTACACCTTC. Translated, it gives CASSTDNYGYTF.

This clone was seen a handful of times. V is TRBV7-2 and J is TRBJ1-1; maybe TRBD1 (5 bases). V lost 5 bases to trimming and J lost 0 bases, with 13 bases between them. This CDR3 region has 15 residues. CDR1 SGHTA and CDR2 FQGNSA come from the germline V gene. The CDR3 here is CASSLLQAMNTEAFF. CDR3 DNA: TGTGCCAGCAGCCTACTACAGGCCATGAACACTGAAGCTTTCTTT.

This clone occurred a few times. The gene calls are TRBV25-1 and TRBJ1-2; D might be TRBD1 (5 bases). Germline V gives CDR1 MGHDK, CDR2 SYGVNS. CDR3 size: 13 residues. Trimming took 2 bases from V and 4 from J, leaving 8 bases between them. DNA for the CDR3: TGTGCCAGCAGTGAACGGCAGGGCTATGGCTACACCTTC. Amino acids: CASSERQGYGYTF.

This clone has only one observation. The gene calls are TRBV6-2 or TRBV6-3 and TRBJ1-5; D ambiguous. V was trimmed by 4 bases and J by 7 bases, leaving 17 bases between them. CDR1 is MNHEY, CDR2 SVGEGT, per germline. There are 15 residues in the CDR3. The CDR3 is CASSSDRGEQQPQHF. Written as DNA, the CDR3 is TGTGCCAGCAGTTCCGATCGAGGAGAGCAGCAGCCCCAGCATTTT.

To note about this clone: Other DNA sequences within the sample encode an identical CDR3. The chain joins TRBV25-1 to TRBJ1-3; D call uncertain. V shed 3 bases and J shed 0 bases, with 9 bases lying between them. Germline V CDR1 and CDR2: MGHDK, SYGVNS. The CDR3 has 15 residues. CDR3 in amino acids: CASSDRSSSGNTIYF. The CDR3 nucleotides read TGTGCCAGCAGTGATAGGAGCTCCTCTGGAAACACCATATATTTT.

This clone has more than one count but fewer than ten. The rearrangement joins TRBV7-3 to TRBJ1-3, with D possibly TRBD1 on 5 matching bases. The CDR3 has 15 residues. Trimming removed 2 bases at V and 2 bases at J, with 10 bases between. CDR1 and CDR2 (germline): SGHTA, FQGTGA. The DNA of the CDR3 is TGTGCCAGCAGCTTATCTTCAGGGACTGGAAACACCATATATTTT. This encodes CASSLSSGTGNTIYF.

This chain connects TRBV12-3 or TRBV12-4 to TRBJ2-7; D is unclear. With 6 bases removed from V and 2 bases from J, the gap between germline ends came to 11 bases. The CDR3 has 13 amino acids. CDR3 sequence reads: CASSLPGTYEQYF. The CDR3, as DNA: TGTGCCAGCAGCCTCCCGGGTACCTACGAGCAGTACTTC.

The chain recombines TRBV11-2 with TRBJ1-2; a weak D match, TRBD1 (5 bases). The CDR3 sequence is 16 residues long. Germline assignment: CDR1 SGHAT and CDR2 FQNNGV. V was shortened by 3 bases and J by 7 bases, with 21 bases between the two germline ends. The CDR3: CASSFRQPYSTSGYTF. The CDR3 bases are TGTGCCAGCAGCTTTCGACAGCCATACTCGACCAGTGGCTACACCTTC.

The rearrangement uses TRBV6-2 or TRBV6-3 and TRBJ2-3, with 7 bases aligning to TRBD2. This CDR3 region has 16 residues. CDR1 and CDR2 (germline): MNHEY, SVGEGT. The junction had 11 bases not matched to a gene; V was cut back by 4 bases and J by 4 bases. In DNA, the CDR3 is TGTGCCAGCAGTTCCCGGGGAGGGGAGTATCCAGATACGCAGTATTTT. The encoded protein is CASSSRGGEYPDTQYF.

There are a few counts of this clone. The V and J genes are TRBV2 and TRBJ1-5, with D possibly TRBD1 on 5 matching bases. V gave up 3 bases and J gave up 6 bases, with 9 bases separating them. This CDR3 comprises 13 residues. CDR1 and CDR2 from the germline V gene are SNHLY and FYNNEI. CDR3 sequence (DNA): TGTGCCAGCAGTGAGGGGAGGGGTCAGCCCCAGCATTTT. This translates into CASSEGRGQPQHF.

Here the CDR3 DNA reads TGCGCCAGCAGATTCACAGGGGGCCTGGGGGAGCAGTACTTC. It yields the protein CASRFTGGLGEQYF. The chain uses TRBV5-1 and TRBJ2-7; the match to TRBD1 covers 9 bases. The ends lost 5 bases at V and 7 bases at J; junction bases unmatched: 10. The CDR3 is 14 residues long. CDR1 is SGHRS, CDR2 YFSETQ, per germline.